This TCR beta chain was obtained from a study of blood T cell repertoires in COVID-19. Whole-study context: Nucleic acid was either cDNA or gDNA, and it came from T cells, B-cell-depleted T cells, or PBMCs.

Living in 24 US areas, the participants were between roughly 18 and 90 years of age. Clones were sequenced by immunoSEQ multiplex PCR, and TCRdb holds only the in-frame ones, with some missing. The repertoire holds around 380,000 clones, with 70% to 90% as singletons. The germline V gene has CDR1 SGHRS and CDR2 YFSETQ. The V end was cut by 3 bases, the J end by 6 bases, with 10 bases between. The CDR3 is 12 residues long. The specimen was PBMCs or T cells enriched from blood (not recorded which). V and J are TRBV5-1 and TRBJ2-7; D gene uncertain. This receptor was obtained from a young man who had recovered from COVID-19. CDR3 sequence: CASSYIETEQYF. The CDR3 DNA is TGCGCCAGCAGCTACATCGAAACCGAGCAGTACTTC.